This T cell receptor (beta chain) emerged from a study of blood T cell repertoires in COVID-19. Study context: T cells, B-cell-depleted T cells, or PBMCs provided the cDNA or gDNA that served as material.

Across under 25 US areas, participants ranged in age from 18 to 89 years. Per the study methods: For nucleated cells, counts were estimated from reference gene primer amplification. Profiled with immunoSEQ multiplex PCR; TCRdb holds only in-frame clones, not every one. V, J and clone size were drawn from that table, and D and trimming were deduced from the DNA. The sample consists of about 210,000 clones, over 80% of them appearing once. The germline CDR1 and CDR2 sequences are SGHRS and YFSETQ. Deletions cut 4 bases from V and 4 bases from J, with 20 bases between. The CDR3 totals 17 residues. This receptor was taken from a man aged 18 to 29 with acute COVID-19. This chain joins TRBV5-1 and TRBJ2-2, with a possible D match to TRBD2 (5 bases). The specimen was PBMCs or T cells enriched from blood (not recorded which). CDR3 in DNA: TGCGCCAGCAGCCCCTGGGAGATAGCGCACCTCACCGGGGAGCTGTTTTTT. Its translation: CASSPWEIAHLTGELFF.